What follows describes a single TCR beta chain. In the authors' methods: Amplifying reference gene primers gave estimates of nucleated cell counts. Sequenced by immunoSEQ multiplex PCR; TCRdb stores in-frame clones only, minus some. V and J calls and clone size are given by that table; D and trimming were obtained from the DNA. The data contain some 280,000 clones, around 90% of them singletons. These data come from a study of blood T cell repertoires in COVID-19. Study-wide context: Sites in the United States, Italy and Spain provided acute and convalescent COVID-19 samples. From T cells, B-cell-depleted T cells, or PBMCs came the material, which was cDNA or gDNA.

The CDR3 covers 14 residues. The germline V gene has CDR1 GTSNPN and CDR2 SVGIG (reference sequence). Losses at the gene ends were 0 bases for V and 4 bases for J; bases not matched to a gene: 6. The chain recombines TRBV30 with TRBJ2-7; 7 bases map to TRBD1. This TCR was recovered from a woman aged 40 to 50 who had recovered from COVID-19. Sequencing used peripheral blood. Written as DNA, the CDR3 is TGTGCCTGGAGTGTATTCAGGGGGAGTTACGAGCAGTACTTC. This gives the protein CAWSVFRGSYEQYF.